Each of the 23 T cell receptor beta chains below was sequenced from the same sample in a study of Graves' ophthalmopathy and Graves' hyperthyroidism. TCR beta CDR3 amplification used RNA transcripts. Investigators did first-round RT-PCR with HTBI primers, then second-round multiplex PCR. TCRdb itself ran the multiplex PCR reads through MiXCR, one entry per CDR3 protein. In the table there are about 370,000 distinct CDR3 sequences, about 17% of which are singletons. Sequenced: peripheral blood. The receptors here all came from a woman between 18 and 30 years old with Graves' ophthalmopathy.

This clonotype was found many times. CDR3 bases: TGTGCCAGCAGTTTATTTGGACAGGCCCCCTACGAGCAGTACTTC. It encodes CASSLFGQAPYEQYF. The chain has TRBV27 and TRBJ2-7; 7 bases agree with TRBD1. The V and J ends lost 1 base and 2 bases, in that order; junction bases with no gene match: 5. CDR3 length equals 15 residues. CDR1 MNHEY and CDR2 SMNVEV come from the germline V gene (reference sequence).

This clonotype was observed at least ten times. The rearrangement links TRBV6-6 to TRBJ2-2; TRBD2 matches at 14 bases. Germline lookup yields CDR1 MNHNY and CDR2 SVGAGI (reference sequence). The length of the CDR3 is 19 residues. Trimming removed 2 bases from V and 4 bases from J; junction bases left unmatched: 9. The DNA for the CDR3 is TGTGCCAGCAGTTACATGACTAGCGGGAGGGAACGTGGCACCGGGGAGCTGTTTTTT. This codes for CASSYMTSGRERGTGELFF.

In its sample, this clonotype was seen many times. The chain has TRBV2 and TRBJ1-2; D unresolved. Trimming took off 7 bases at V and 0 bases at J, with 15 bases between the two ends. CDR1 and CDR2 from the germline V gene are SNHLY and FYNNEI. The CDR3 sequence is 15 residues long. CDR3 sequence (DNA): TGTGCCAGCAATCAGTTCGAGGTCCCTAACTATGGCTACACCTTC. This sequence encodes CASNQFEVPNYGYTF.

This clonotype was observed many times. CDR3: CASSLAMGRGGGAFF. The CDR3 DNA reads TGCGCCAGCAGCTTGGCCATGGGCAGGGGGGGTGGAGCTTTCTTT. V gene TRBV5-1 combines with J gene TRBJ1-1; TRBD1 matches 7 bases. With V trimmed by 0 bases and J by 10 bases, 12 bases remained unmatched. The germline CDR1 and CDR2 sequences are SGHRS and YFSETQ. The CDR3 runs 15 residues.

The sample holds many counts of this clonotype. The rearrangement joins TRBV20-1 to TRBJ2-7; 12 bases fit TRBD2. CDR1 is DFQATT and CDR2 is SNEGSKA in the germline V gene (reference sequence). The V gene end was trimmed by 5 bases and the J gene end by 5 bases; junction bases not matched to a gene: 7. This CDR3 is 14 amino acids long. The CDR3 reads CSARSSGRANEQYF. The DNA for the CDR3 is TGCAGTGCTCGTTCTAGCGGGAGGGCAAACGAGCAGTACTTC.

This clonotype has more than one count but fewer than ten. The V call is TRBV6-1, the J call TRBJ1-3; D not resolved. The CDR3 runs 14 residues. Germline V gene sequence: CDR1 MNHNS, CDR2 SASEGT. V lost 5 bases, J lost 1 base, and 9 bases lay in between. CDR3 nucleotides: TGTGCCAGCAGTCGAACACCTTCTGGAAACACCATATATTTT. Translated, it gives CASSRTPSGNTIYF.

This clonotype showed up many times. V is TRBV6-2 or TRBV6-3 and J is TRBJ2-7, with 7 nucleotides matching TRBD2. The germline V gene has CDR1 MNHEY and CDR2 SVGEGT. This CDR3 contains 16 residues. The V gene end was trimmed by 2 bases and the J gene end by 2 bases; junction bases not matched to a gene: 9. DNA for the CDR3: TGTGCCAGCAGTTACAGGGTAGGCGGGACTACCTACGAGCAGTACTTC. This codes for CASSYRVGGTTYEQYF.

In DNA, the CDR3 is TGTGCCAGCTCACCACAGATCCTCGAGTCATACGCCGGGGAGCTGTTTTTT. Amino acids: CASSPQILESYAGELFF. The chain links TRBV18 to TRBJ2-2; D unclear. V lost 1 base and J 6 bases, leaving 18 bases between the germline ends. Germline V CDR1 and CDR2: KGHSH, LQKENI. This CDR3 region has 17 residues. The complete variable domain, with remaining parts taken from reference TRBV18 and TRBJ2-2, reads NAGVMQNPRHLVRRRGQEARLRCSPMKGHSHVYWYRQLPEEGLKFMVYLQKENIIDESGMPKERFSAEFPKEGPSILRIQQVVRGDSAAYFCASSPQILESYAGELFFGEGSRLTVL.

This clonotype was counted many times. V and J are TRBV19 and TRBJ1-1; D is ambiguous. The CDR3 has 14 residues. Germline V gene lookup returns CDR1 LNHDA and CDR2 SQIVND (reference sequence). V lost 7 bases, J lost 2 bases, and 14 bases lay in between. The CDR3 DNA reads TGTGCCAGTACCCACGACCCGGTAAACACTGAAGCTTTCTTT. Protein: CASTHDPVNTEAFF.

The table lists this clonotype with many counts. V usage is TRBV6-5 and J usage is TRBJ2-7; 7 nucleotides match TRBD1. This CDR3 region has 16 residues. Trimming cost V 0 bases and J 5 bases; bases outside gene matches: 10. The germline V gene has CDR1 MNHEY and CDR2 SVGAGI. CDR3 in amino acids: CASSYSETGIADEQYF. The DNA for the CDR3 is TGTGCCAGCAGTTACTCAGAGACAGGGATTGCCGACGAGCAGTACTTC.

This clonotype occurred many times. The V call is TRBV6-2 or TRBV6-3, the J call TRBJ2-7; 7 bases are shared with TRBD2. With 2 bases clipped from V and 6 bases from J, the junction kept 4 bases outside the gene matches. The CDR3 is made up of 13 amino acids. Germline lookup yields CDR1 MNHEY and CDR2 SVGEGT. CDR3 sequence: CASSYGGGFEQYF. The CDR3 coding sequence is TGTGCCAGCAGTTACGGCGGGGGATTCGAGCAGTACTTC.

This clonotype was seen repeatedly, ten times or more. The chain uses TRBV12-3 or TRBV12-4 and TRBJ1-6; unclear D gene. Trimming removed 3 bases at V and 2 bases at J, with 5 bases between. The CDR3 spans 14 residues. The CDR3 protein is CASSLGTYNSPLHF. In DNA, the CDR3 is TGTGCCAGCAGTTTGGGCACCTATAATTCACCCCTCCACTTT.

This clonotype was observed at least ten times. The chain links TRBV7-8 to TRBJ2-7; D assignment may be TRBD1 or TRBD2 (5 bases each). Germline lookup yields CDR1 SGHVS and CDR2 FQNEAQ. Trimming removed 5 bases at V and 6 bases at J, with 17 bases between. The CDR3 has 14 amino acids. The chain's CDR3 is CASSPKTDGGEQYF. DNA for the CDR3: TGTGCCAGCAGCCCTAAGACAGATGGAGGCGAGCAGTACTTC. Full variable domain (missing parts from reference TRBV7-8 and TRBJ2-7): GAGVSQSPRYKVAKRGQDVALRCDPISGHVSLFWYQQALGQGPEFLTYFQNEAQLDKSGLPSDRFFAERPEGSVSTLKIQRTQQEDSAVYLCASSPKTDGGEQYFGPGTRLTVT.

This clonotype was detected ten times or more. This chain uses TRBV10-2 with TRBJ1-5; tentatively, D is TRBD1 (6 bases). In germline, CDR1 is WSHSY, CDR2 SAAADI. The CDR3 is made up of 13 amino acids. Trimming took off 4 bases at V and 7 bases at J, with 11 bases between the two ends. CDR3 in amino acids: CASSGTEAQPQHF. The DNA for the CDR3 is TGCGCCAGCAGTGGGACAGAGGCACAGCCCCAGCATTTT.

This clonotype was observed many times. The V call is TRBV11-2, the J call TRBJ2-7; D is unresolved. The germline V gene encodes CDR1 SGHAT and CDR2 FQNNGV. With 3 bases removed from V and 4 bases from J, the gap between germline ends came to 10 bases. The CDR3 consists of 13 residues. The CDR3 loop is CASSFRTVYEQYF. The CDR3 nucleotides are TGTGCCAGCAGCTTCCGGACGGTTTACGAGCAGTACTTC.

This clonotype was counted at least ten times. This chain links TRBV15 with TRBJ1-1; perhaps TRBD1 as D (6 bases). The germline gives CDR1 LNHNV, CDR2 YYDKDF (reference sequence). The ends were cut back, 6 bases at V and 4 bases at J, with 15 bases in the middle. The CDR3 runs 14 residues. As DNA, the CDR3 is TGTGCCACCAGATGGGGGGAGGGGGTCACTGAAGCTTTCTTT. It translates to CATRWGEGVTEAFF.

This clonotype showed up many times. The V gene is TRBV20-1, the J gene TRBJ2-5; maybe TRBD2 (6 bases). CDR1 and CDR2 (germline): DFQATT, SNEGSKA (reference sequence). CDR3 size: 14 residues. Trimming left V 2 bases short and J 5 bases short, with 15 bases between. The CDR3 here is CSARSGGVQETQYF. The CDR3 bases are TGCAGTGCTAGAAGTGGCGGGGTGCAGGAGACCCAGTACTTC.

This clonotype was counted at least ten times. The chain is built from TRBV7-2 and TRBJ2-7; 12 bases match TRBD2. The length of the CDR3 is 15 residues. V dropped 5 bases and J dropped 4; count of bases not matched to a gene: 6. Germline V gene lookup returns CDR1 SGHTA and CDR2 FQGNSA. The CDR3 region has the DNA TGTGCCAGCAGCGGACCGGGACTAGCGGGTTACGAGCAGTACTTC. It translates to CASSGPGLAGYEQYF.

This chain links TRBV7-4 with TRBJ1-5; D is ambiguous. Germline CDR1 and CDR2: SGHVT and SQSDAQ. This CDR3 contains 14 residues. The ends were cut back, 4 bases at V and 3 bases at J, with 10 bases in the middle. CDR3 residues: CASSSRILNQPQHF. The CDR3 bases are TGTGCCAGCAGCTCCCGGATACTCAATCAGCCCCAGCATTTT.

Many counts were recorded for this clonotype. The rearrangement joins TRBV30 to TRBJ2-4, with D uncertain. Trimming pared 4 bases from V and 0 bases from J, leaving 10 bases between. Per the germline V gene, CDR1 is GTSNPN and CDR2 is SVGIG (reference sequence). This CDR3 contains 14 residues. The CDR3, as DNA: TGTGCCTGGAACAGCTACCTAGCCAAAAACATTCAGTACTTC. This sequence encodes CAWNSYLAKNIQYF.

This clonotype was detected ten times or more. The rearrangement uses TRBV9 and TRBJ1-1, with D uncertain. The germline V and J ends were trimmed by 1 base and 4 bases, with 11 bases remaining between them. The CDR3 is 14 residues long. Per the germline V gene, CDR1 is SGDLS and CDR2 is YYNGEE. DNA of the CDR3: TGTGCCAGCAGCGTAAAGGGTTTGGGCACTGAAGCTTTCTTT. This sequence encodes CASSVKGLGTEAFF.

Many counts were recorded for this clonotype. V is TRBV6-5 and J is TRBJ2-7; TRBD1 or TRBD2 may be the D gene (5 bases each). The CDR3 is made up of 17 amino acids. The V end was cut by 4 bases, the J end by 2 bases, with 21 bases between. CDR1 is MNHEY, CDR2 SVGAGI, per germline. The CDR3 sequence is CASSFGTAQGEAYEQYF. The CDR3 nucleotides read TGTGCCAGCAGTTTCGGGACCGCTCAGGGTGAAGCCTACGAGCAGTACTTC.

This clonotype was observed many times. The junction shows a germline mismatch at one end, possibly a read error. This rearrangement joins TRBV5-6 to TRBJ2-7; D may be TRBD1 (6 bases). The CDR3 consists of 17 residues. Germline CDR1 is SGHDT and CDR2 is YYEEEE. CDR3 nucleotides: TGTGTCAGCAGCCCCGGGACACTTCCATTCAAAACCTACGAGCAGTACTTC. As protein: CVSSPGTLPFKTYEQYF.